The 16 T cell receptor beta chains below come from one sample, sequenced in a study of metastatic and nonmetastatic thyroid tumors. TCRdb re-called clones from the PCR reads using MiXCR. The sample contains about 13,000 clones, around 25% of which appear only once. The entire patient cohort was treatment-naive prior to thyroid surgery. Sequencing was performed on blood. Source of these receptors: a male donor with papillary thyroid cancer or a benign thyroid nodule (not recorded which). Some clones in this sample may be carry-over from other donors' samples.

The table lists this clone with many counts. The V call is TRBV11-2, the J call TRBJ1-1; no clear D. The V gene's germline CDR1 is SGHAT and CDR2 FQNNGV. The CDR3 is 16 residues long. V lost 2 bases and J lost 3, with 16 bases in between. In DNA form, the CDR3 reads TGTGCCAGCAGCTTAAGGTGGGCGGGGTGGGACACTGAAGCTTTCTTT. Protein product: CASSLRWAGWDTEAFF.

This clone has ten or more counts. V usage is TRBV7-2 and J usage is TRBJ2-1, with 8 nucleotides matching TRBD1. Germline trimming cut 0 bases from V and 9 bases from J; bases unmatched to any gene: 10. Per the germline V gene, CDR1 is SGHTA and CDR2 is FQGNSA. The CDR3 has 16 amino acids. In DNA, the CDR3 is TGTGCCAGCAGCTTAGCTAAGCAGGGGGCGCGGAGTGAGCAGTTCTTC. This gives the protein CASSLAKQGARSEQFF.

Many counts were recorded for this clone. The chain recombines TRBV3-1 with TRBJ2-2, with a weak D call TRBD1 (5 bases). CDR3 length: 16 amino acids. The germline V gene encodes CDR1 LGHDT and CDR2 YNNKEL (reference sequence). Trimming left V 2 bases short and J 1 base short, with 11 bases between. The CDR3 spells CASSQPSQGNTGELFF. CDR3 nucleotides: TGTGCCAGCAGCCAACCTTCCCAGGGGAACACCGGGGAGCTGTTTTTT.

This clone was seen only a few times. The chain carries TRBV12-3 or TRBV12-4 and TRBJ2-2; 8 nucleotides agree with TRBD1. CDR3 length: 18 residues. The junction had 17 bases not matched to a gene; V was cut back by 6 bases and J by 5 bases. CDR3 bases: TGTGCCAGCAGCTCATATACTAAACTCCGACAGGGGACCGGGGAGCTGTTTTTT. This gives the protein CASSSYTKLRQGTGELFF.

This chain connects TRBV20-1 to TRBJ2-7, with 10 bases that match TRBD1. The CDR3 is made up of 18 amino acids. V dropped 0 bases and J dropped 0; count of bases not matched to a gene: 11. CDR1 is DFQATT and CDR2 is SNEGSKA in the germline V gene (reference sequence). DNA of the CDR3: TGCAGTGCTAGAGATCTATGGACAGGGGGGTCGTTCTCCTACGAGCAGTACTTC. The encoded protein is CSARDLWTGGSFSYEQYF.

The chain carries TRBV6-2 or TRBV6-3 and TRBJ2-5; 10 bases are shared with TRBD2. CDR1 is MNHEY, CDR2 SVGEGT, per germline. This CDR3 spans 15 amino acids. Germline trimming cut 7 bases from V and 4 bases from J; bases unmatched to any gene: 9. This chain's CDR3 is CASKNPAGGVETQYF. CDR3 in DNA: TGTGCCAGCAAGAACCCAGCGGGAGGGGTAGAGACCCAGTACTTC.

This clone has only a few counts. The rearrangement links TRBV6-2 or TRBV6-3 to TRBJ2-1, with TRBD2 identical over 9 bases. V was clipped by 2 bases and J by 0 bases; unmatched bases: 8. The CDR3 runs to 18 residues. CDR1 MNHEY and CDR2 SVGEGT come from the germline V gene. CDR3 sequence: CASSYALAGEVSYNEQFF. The CDR3 DNA sequence: TGTGCCAGCAGTTACGCTTTAGCGGGAGAGGTCTCCTACAATGAGCAGTTCTTC.

The chain is built from TRBV6-1 and TRBJ2-7; 7 bases agree with TRBD2. The CDR3 runs to 14 residues. Germline trimming cut 5 bases from V and 2 bases from J; bases unmatched to any gene: 6. Germline CDR1 and CDR2: MNHNS and SASEGT. CDR3 loop: CASSRSSGTYEQYF. CDR3 nucleotides: TGTGCCAGCAGTCGCTCTAGCGGTACCTACGAGCAGTACTTC.

This clone was counted at least ten times. This chain connects TRBV9 to TRBJ1-1; the D gene is possibly TRBD1 (5 bases). The CDR3 covers 13 residues. V lost 3 bases and J lost 6, with 12 bases in between. CDR1 is SGDLS and CDR2 is YYNGEE in the germline V gene. This CDR3 reads CASSGDGEAEAFF. DNA for the CDR3: TGTGCCAGCAGCGGGGACGGGGAGGCTGAAGCTTTCTTT.

By share, this clone counts as medium-sized. The chain couples TRBV28 to TRBJ1-3; D gene ambiguous. The CDR3 has 14 amino acids. Trimming removed 5 bases at V and 4 bases at J, with 12 bases between. CDR1 MDHEN and CDR2 SYDVKM come from the germline V gene. The CDR3 sequence is CASSISPTGNTIYF. CDR3 coding DNA: TGTGCCAGCAGTATATCCCCTACAGGAAACACCATATATTTT.

Only a few counts were recorded for this clone. This chain links TRBV28 with TRBJ2-3; 9 bases are a match to TRBD2. V dropped 5 bases and J dropped 0; count of bases not matched to a gene: 9. This CDR3 contains 17 residues. CDR1 MDHEN and CDR2 SYDVKM come from the germline V gene. The CDR3 nucleotides read TGTGCCAGCAGTCGCCGTAAGCGGGAGGACAGCACAGATACGCAGTATTTT. Protein sequence: CASSRRKREDSTDTQYF.

This clone appeared a few times. The rearrangement joins TRBV6-2 or TRBV6-3 to TRBJ1-2; D call uncertain. CDR1 and CDR2 from the germline V gene are MNHEY and SVGEGT. V lost 0 bases and J lost 3, with 2 bases in between. The length of the CDR3 is 12 residues. The DNA of the CDR3 is TGTGCCAGCAGTTACTCCGACTATGGCTACACCTTC. Amino acids: CASSYSDYGYTF.

This clone was observed many times. The gene calls are TRBV18 and TRBJ2-7; D assignment may be TRBD1 or TRBD2 (5 bases each). Trimming took 3 bases from V and 2 from J, leaving 11 bases between them. The CDR3 totals 14 residues. Germline V lookup: CDR1 KGHSH, CDR2 LQKENI. As DNA, the CDR3 is TGTGCCAGCTCACCCGGGACGGACACCTACGAGCAGTACTTC. Its protein product is CASSPGTDTYEQYF.

The rearrangement joins TRBV29-1 to TRBJ2-7, with D tentatively TRBD1 (5 bases). The germline CDR1 and CDR2 sequences are SQVTM and ANQGSEA. This CDR3 has 11 residues. V was cut by 4 bases and J by 6 bases, with 10 bases left in between. DNA of the CDR3: TGCAGCGTTGTCGCGGACATCGAGCAGTACTTC. Its protein is CSVVADIEQYF.

This clone showed up many times. The chain is built from TRBV6-4 and TRBJ2-1; 9 bases match TRBD2. Germline V gene data show CDR1 as MRHNA and CDR2 as SNTAGT. Losses at the gene ends were 4 bases for V and 9 bases for J; bases not matched to a gene: 4. This CDR3 is built from 13 residues. CDR3 DNA: TGTGCCAGCAGTGCTAAGACTAGCGGTGAGCAGTTCTTC. This translates into CASSAKTSGEQFF.

V and J are TRBV6-1 and TRBJ1-2, with a weak D call TRBD1 (5 bases). The CDR3 is 14 residues long. Trimming shortened V by 7 bases and J by 5 bases, and 17 bases separated the two germline ends. Germline V gene sequence: CDR1 MNHNS, CDR2 SASEGT. This chain's CDR3 is CASMTPGPPYGYTF. CDR3 sequence (DNA): TGTGCCAGCATGACCCCGGGGCCCCCTTATGGCTACACCTTC.